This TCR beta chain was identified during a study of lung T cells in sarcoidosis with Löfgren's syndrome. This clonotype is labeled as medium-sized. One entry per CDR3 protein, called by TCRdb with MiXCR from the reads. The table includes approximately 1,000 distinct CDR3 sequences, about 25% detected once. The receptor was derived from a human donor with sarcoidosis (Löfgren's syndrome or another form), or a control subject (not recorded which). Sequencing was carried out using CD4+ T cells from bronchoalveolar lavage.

Here the CDR3 reads CSVRGPYTDTQYF. CDR3 coding DNA: TGCAGCGTTCGGGGACCGTACACAGATACGCAGTATTTT. The gene calls are TRBV29-1 and TRBJ2-3; D possibly uses TRBD1 or TRBD2 (5 bases each). The CDR3 is 13 residues long. The V end was cut by 5 bases, the J end by 2 bases, with 11 bases between. The germline CDR1 and CDR2 sequences are SQVTM and ANQGSEA.